The source of this T cell receptor (beta chain) is a study of long-term antiretroviral therapy in people with HIV. Overall study results and limits: Information pertaining to ART adherence, viral resistance or therapeutic modifications was not obtained. Versus controls, repertoires in people with HIV had narrower CDR3 length ranges.

Comments on this clone: Its antigen is not known.

Deletions cut 1 base from V and 5 bases from J, with 8 bases between. Germline CDR1 PRHDT, CDR2 FYEKMQ (reference sequence). This CDR3 is 13 amino acids long. Version v3.0 of the immunoSEQ assay was performed at survey level. It was roughly 40,000-55,000 T-cell genomes per sample that sequencing targeted. Data came from immunoSEQ multiplex PCR; TCRdb stores just in-frame clones and leaves some out. Counted here are approximately 30,000 clones, about 97% occurring once; the ten biggest clones make up 1.9%. Sequenced material: unsorted PBMCs, taken 7.6 years after starting antiretroviral therapy. The receptor comes from a man aged 25 to 40 with HIV. This sequence joins TRBV13 and TRBJ2-5; tentatively, D is TRBD2 (6 bases). CDR3 DNA sequence: TGTGCCAGCAGCTTAGATCGGGAGGAGACCCAGTACTTC. It specifies CASSLDREETQYF.